The 24 T cell receptor beta chains given below trace back to one sample, sequenced in a study of T cell clonality in common variable immunodeficiency. The assay was immunoSEQ multiplex PCR, and TCRdb's table has in-frame clones only and misses some. The repertoire consists of more than 35,000 clones, none detected only once. The material sequenced was peripheral blood mononuclear cells. The receptors stem from a person aged 18-70 years in good health.

This clone was observed at least ten times. The read stops 3 residues short of the end of the CDR3; the missing end is completed from the germline J gene. The rearrangement links TRBV7-9 to TRBJ1-2; D call uncertain. CDR1 and CDR2 (germline): SEHNR, FQNEAQ (reference sequence). The length of the CDR3 is 13 residues. This CDR3 is CASSSVISGGYTF. The sequenced CDR3 bases are TGTGCCAGCAGCTCCGTGATATCCGGGGGC.

In this sample, this clone turned up many times. The CDR3 goes on 3 residues after the read ends, and that part is filled in from the germline J gene. The rearrangement uses TRBV6-2 or TRBV6-3 and TRBJ2-1, with no clear D. The germline CDR1 and CDR2 sequences are MNHEY and SVGEGT. V dropped 4 bases and J dropped 0 bases, with 13 bases sitting between them. The CDR3 length is 16 residues. CDR3 protein: CASSFLLQSSYNEQFF. The sequenced CDR3 bases are TGTGCCAGCAGTTTCCTCCTTCAGAGCTCCTACAATGAG.

This clone came up many times. The read ends 3 residues shy of where the CDR3 ends; the end is completed using the germline J gene. The rearrangement links TRBV6-1 to TRBJ1-1; TRBD1 aligns across 10 bases. J gave up 4 bases and V 4 bases, and 3 bases lay outside the gene matches. This CDR3 region has 14 residues. From germline, CDR1 is MNHNS and CDR2 SASEGT. The sequenced CDR3 bases are TGTGCCAGCAGTGTGGACAGGGGGGCCACTGAA. It yields the protein CASSVDRGATE. The full-length CDR3 reads as CASSVDRGATEAFF.

At least ten counts were recorded for this clone. The CDR3 goes on 3 residues after the read ends, and that part is filled in from the germline J gene. V is TRBV5-4 and J is TRBJ2-1, with D perhaps TRBD2 (5 bases). This CDR3 is built from 13 residues. The V end was cut by 2 bases, the J end by 8 bases, with 11 bases between. The V gene's germline CDR1 is SGHNT and CDR2 YYREEE (reference sequence). Partial CDR3 DNA: TGTGCCAGCAGCTTCGAGGGTTCAGATGAG. Translating gives CASSFEGSDE. The CDR3 in full is CASSFEGSDEQFF.

This clone has a count of ten or more. The CDR3 extends 3 residues past the end of the read, so its final part is completed from the germline J gene. J is TRBJ2-2 and V is TRBV18; TRBD2 aligns across 13 bases. V was pared by 2 bases and J by 5 bases, with 2 bases of the junction left unmatched. There are 16 residues in the CDR3. Germline assignment: CDR1 KGHSH and CDR2 LQKENI. CDR3 protein: CASSPGTSGTTGELFF. CDR3 bases read: TGTGCCAGCTCACCAGGGACTAGCGGGACGACCGGGGAG.

This clone was seen more than once but under ten times. The read falls 3 residues short of the CDR3 end, and the missing part is taken from the germline J gene. This chain joins TRBV7-8 and TRBJ2-7; TRBD2 aligns across 9 bases. Germline CDR1 SGHVS, CDR2 FQNEAQ. Germline trimming cut 5 bases from V and 3 bases from J; bases unmatched to any gene: 5. This CDR3 region has 14 residues. The DNA read from the CDR3 is TGTGCCAGCAGCCTCGGACTAGCGTACTACGAG. It specifies CASSLGLAYYE. The full CDR3 is CASSLGLAYYEQYF.

This clone was recorded many times. Sequencing ends 3 residues short of the CDR3 end; the germline J gene provides the rest. The chain uses TRBV7-6 and TRBJ1-6; D is undetermined. The CDR3 runs to 13 residues. V was clipped by 1 base and J by 9 bases, with 7 bases between them. The germline V gene encodes CDR1 SGHVS and CDR2 FNYEAQ. Partial CDR3 DNA: TGTGCCAGCAGCTTAGAGATTAGTTCACCC. This codes for CASSLEISSP. The whole CDR3 protein reads CASSLEISSPLHF.

This clone was recorded many times. The read finishes 3 residues shy of the CDR3 end, and the germline J gene is used to complete it. The chain combines TRBV4-2 with TRBJ2-3; D might be TRBD2 (7 bases). Germline loops: CDR1 LGHNA, CDR2 YNFKEQ. There are 15 residues in the CDR3. Trimming removed 0 bases at V and 4 bases at J, with 11 bases between. This CDR3 is CASSQDPGGADTQYF. The CDR3 DNA, read in part, is TGTGCCAGCAGCCAAGATCCGGGGGGCGCAGATACG.

This clone was recorded many times. With the read ending 3 residues before the CDR3 end, the germline J gene is used to fill in that end. The V and J genes are TRBV5-1 and TRBJ1-5, with a tentative D call TRBD1 (5 bases). The germline V gene encodes CDR1 SGHRS and CDR2 YFSETQ. The V end lost 1 base, the J end lost 1 base, and 9 bases lay between the germline ends. The CDR3 spans 15 residues. Incomplete CDR3 DNA: TGCGCCAGCAGCTTGTCAGGGCTAAGCAATCAGCCC. The encoded protein is CASSLSGLSNQP. The entire CDR3 reads CASSLSGLSNQPQHF.

This clone was observed at least ten times. The missing CDR3 end, 3 residues past where the read stops, is filled in from the germline J gene. The V call is TRBV7-8, the J call TRBJ2-3; TRBD2 matches 7 bases. CDR3 length equals 15 residues. Per germline, CDR1 SGHVS and CDR2 FQNEAQ. Unmatched junction bases numbered 7, after V lost 5 bases and J lost 2 bases. This chain's CDR3 is CASSRAGYHTDTQYF. The part of the CDR3 DNA that was read is TGTGCCAGCAGCAGAGCGGGGTACCACACAGATACG.

This clone was observed many times. The DNA ends 3 residues before the CDR3 does, and the rest of the CDR3 is filled in from the germline J gene. J is TRBJ2-5 and V is TRBV7-2; D is perhaps TRBD2 (5 bases). The CDR3 length is 14 residues. The V and J ends lost 2 bases and 1 base respectively, with 8 bases between them. In germline, CDR1 is SGHTA, CDR2 FQGNSA. The covered CDR3 bases are TGTGCCAGCAGCTTAACGGGGTTCCAAGAGACC. Its protein is CASSLTGFQET. Given in full, the CDR3 is CASSLTGFQETQYF.

This clone was seen at least ten times. The CDR3 end lies 3 residues beyond the end of the read and is filled in from the germline J gene. The V and J genes are TRBV6-1 and TRBJ2-7; D is undetermined. V lost 2 bases, J lost 0 bases, and 11 bases lay in between. Germline loops: CDR1 MNHNS, CDR2 SASEGT. There are 15 residues in the CDR3. The sequenced CDR3 bases are TGTGCCAGCAGTGAATATCCGGGTAACTCCTACGAG. Protein sequence: CASSEYPGNSYE. From start to end, the CDR3 is CASSEYPGNSYEQYF.

This clone came up many times. Coverage ceases 3 residues before the CDR3 finishes, and the germline J gene fills in the end. V is TRBV5-1 and J is TRBJ1-2; D not certain. The CDR3 has 14 residues. V was clipped by 0 bases and J by 2 bases, with 8 bases between them. Germline CDR1 reads SGHRS; CDR2 reads YFSETQ. Incomplete CDR3 DNA: TGCGCCAGCAGCTTGGCCTCCGGGAACTATGGC. Translated: CASSLASGNYG. The entire CDR3 is CASSLASGNYGYTF. The full variable domain, with the rest looked up from reference TRBV5-1 and TRBJ1-2, is KAGVTQTPRYLIKTRGQQVTLSCSPISGHRSVSWYQQTPGQGLQFLFEYFSETQRNKGNFPGRFSGRQFSNSRSEMNVSTLELGDSALYLCASSLASGNYGYTFGSGTRLTVV.

As regards this clone: The read ends 3 residues early relative to the CDR3; the germline J gene fills the gap. This sequence joins TRBV20-1 and TRBJ2-1, with no clear D. V lost 2 bases and J lost 2, with 16 bases in between. Germline CDR1 DFQATT, CDR2 SNEGSKA (reference sequence). There are 16 residues in the CDR3. The DNA read from the CDR3 is TGCAGTGCTAGACATTTGTCGGCGGCCGCCTACAATGAG. The encoded protein is CSARHLSAAAYNE. The whole CDR3 is CSARHLSAAAYNEQFF.

This clone has a count of ten or more. The missing CDR3 end, 3 residues past where the read stops, is filled in from the germline J gene. The gene calls are TRBV7-9 and TRBJ1-6; TRBD1 is a possible D gene (5 bases). The V gene lost 3 bases and the J gene lost 8 bases, with 11 bases spanning the gap. In germline, CDR1 is SEHNR, CDR2 FQNEAQ (reference sequence). The CDR3 is 14 residues long. The CDR3 region is CASSFGRAHSPLHF. The sequenced part of the CDR3 DNA is TGTGCCAGCAGCTTTGGCAGGGCCCATTCACCC.

This clone was picked up many times. Coverage ceases 3 residues before the CDR3 finishes, and the germline J gene fills in the end. The chain is built from TRBV5-4 and TRBJ1-2; 7 bases match TRBD1. Germline CDR1 SGHNT, CDR2 YYREEE (reference sequence). The CDR3 spans 12 residues. V shed 2 bases and J 7 bases; nucleotides not matched to a gene: 2. The CDR3 is CASSFEGAGYTF. The CDR3 DNA, read in part, is TGTGCCAGCAGCTTTGAGGGGGCTGGC.

The sample holds many counts of this clone. The read stops 3 residues short of the end of the CDR3; the missing end is completed from the germline J gene. The chain links TRBV6-2 or TRBV6-3 to TRBJ1-5; D may be TRBD1 (6 bases). The CDR3 spans 15 residues. The V gene lost 5 bases and the J gene lost 4 bases, with 15 bases spanning the gap. CDR1 and CDR2 from the germline V gene are MNHEY and SVGEGT. The CDR3 spells CASSTTNRENQPQHF. The CDR3 bases that were read are TGTGCCAGCAGTACGACCAACAGGGAGAATCAGCCC.

This clone has at least ten counts. The read terminates 3 residues before the CDR3 end, so the remaining end is supplied by the germline J gene. The V gene is TRBV6-1, the J gene TRBJ2-7; perhaps TRBD2 as D (6 bases). Germline V gives CDR1 MNHNS, CDR2 SASEGT. V gave up 0 bases and J gave up 2 bases, with 11 bases separating them. This CDR3 region has 15 residues. The CDR3 here is CASSEAGLAAYEQYF. CDR3 DNA (partial): TGTGCCAGCAGTGAAGCAGGTTTAGCGGCCTACGAG.

Ten or more counts support this clone. The CDR3 is CSAREGTLYSYEQYF. The CDR3 DNA, read in part, is TGCAGTGCTAGAGAGGGGACACTTTACTCCTACGAG. The rearrangement joins TRBV20-1 to TRBJ2-7; possible D gene TRBD1, 6 bases. With the read ending 3 residues before the CDR3 end, the germline J gene is used to fill in that end. CDR3 length: 15 amino acids. The germline gives CDR1 DFQATT, CDR2 SNEGSKA (reference sequence). V lost 0 bases and J lost 0, with 12 bases in between.

In this sample, this clone turned up many times. The observed sequence ends 3 residues before the CDR3 terminus, with the missing tail filled in from the germline J gene. V usage is TRBV14 and J usage is TRBJ2-7; D may be TRBD2 (7 bases). The CDR3 spans 15 residues. V was trimmed by 4 bases and J by 3 bases, leaving 16 bases between them. Germline V gives CDR1 SGHDN, CDR2 FVKESK. The CDR3 protein is CASSLGGAGYYEQYF. The CDR3 bases that were read are TGTGCCAGCAGCCTTGGGGGGGCTGGCTACTACGAG.

At least ten counts were recorded for this clone. The read gets to within 3 residues of the CDR3 end, and the germline J gene fills in the rest. The chain links TRBV10-3 to TRBJ2-1; 10 bases fit TRBD2. This CDR3 spans 17 amino acids. Germline CDR1 is ENHRY and CDR2 is SYGVKD. V trimming: 6 bases; J trimming: 7 bases; junction bases outside the gene matches: 15. The CDR3 sequence is CAIRAYPQREGRNEQFF. The CDR3 DNA, read in part, is TGTGCCATCAGGGCCTACCCCCAGCGGGAGGGCCGGAATGAG.

This clone was observed at least ten times. The read falls 3 residues short of the CDR3 end, and the missing part is taken from the germline J gene. J is TRBJ1-6 and V is TRBV7-6; D gene ambiguous. The germline gives CDR1 SGHVS, CDR2 FNYEAQ. The CDR3 has 13 residues. The germline V and J ends were trimmed by 5 bases and 3 bases, with 5 bases remaining between them. CDR3 residues: CASSLNYNSPLHF. CDR3 DNA (partial): TGTGCCAGCAGCCTTAACTATAATTCACCC.

This clone was recorded many times. From the germline J gene comes the end of the CDR3, since the read stops 3 residues before it. This chain joins TRBV6-1 and TRBJ2-2; D is unclear. The CDR3 covers 15 residues. Germline CDR1 MNHNS, CDR2 SASEGT. V was cut by 1 base and J by 6 bases, with 12 bases left in between. The CDR3 bases that were read are TGTGCCAGCAGTGAAGGACTCCCCCTGCCCGGGGAG. Its translation is CASSEGLPLPGE. The full CDR3 is CASSEGLPLPGELFF.

This clone was observed at least ten times. With the read ending 3 residues before the CDR3 end, the germline J gene is used to fill in that end. The rearrangement links TRBV12-3 or TRBV12-4 to TRBJ2-7; D possibly corresponds to TRBD2 (5 bases). This CDR3 contains 14 residues. V shed 6 bases and J shed 6 bases, with 18 bases lying between them. The part of the CDR3 DNA that was read is TGTGCCAGCAGCTGGACTTCTACCCTCGGCGAG. Protein product: CASSWTSTLGE. The CDR3 in full is CASSWTSTLGEQYF.